A selection of T cell receptor beta chains follows, all from one sample in a study of cytomegalovirus exposure and HLA in healthy donors. The repertoire was sequenced with immunoSEQ multiplex PCR; TCRdb's copy has only in-frame clones and lacks some. The specimen's table records about 70,000 clones. Material for sequencing was PBMCs. Receptors originate from a female donor in good health and CMV-seropositive. Each CDR3 is given with its conserved first and last residue. A D gene is named only where the DNA matches it firmly.

d_gene	v_gene	j_gene	CDR3nt	CDR3aa
-	TRBV5-6	TRBJ2-6	TGTGCCAGCAGCTCGGACCGGCGGGGGCGCGGGGCCAACGTCCTGACTTTC	CASSSDRRGRGANVLTF
TRBD1	TRBV4-1	TRBJ2-7	TGCGCCAGCAGCCAAGGGACAGGAGCTGACTACGAGCAGTACTTC	CASSQGTGADYEQYF
TRBD2	TRBV7-6	TRBJ2-1	TGTGCCAGCAGCCGTAATCAAGCGGGGGGAAACAATGAGCAGTTCTTC	CASSRNQAGGNNEQFF
-	TRBV28	TRBJ1-6	TGTGCCAGCAGTTTACCATACAGGGCGGTTGATTCACCCCTCCACTTT	CASSLPYRAVDSPLHF
-	TRBV5-6	TRBJ2-2	TGTGCCAGCAGCATTACGAACACCGGGGAGCTGTTTTTT	CASSITNTGELFF
TRBD1	TRBV7-9	TRBJ2-7	TGTGCCATTAGAAGTACAGGGGCCGGCTCCTACGAGCAGTACTTC	CAIRSTGAGSYEQYF
TRBD1	TRBV5-1	TRBJ1-4	TGCGCCAGCAGCCTGGGACAGGGGGCTGAAAAACTGTTTTTT	CASSLGQGAEKLFF
TRBD2	TRBV28	TRBJ2-1	TGTGCCAGCAGTTTTAGCGGGGGCTCCTACAATGAGCAGTTCTTC	CASSFSGGSYNEQFF
TRBD1	TRBV4-1	TRBJ1-2	TGCGCCAGCAGCCAAGTGAGTACGCCGGGACAGACCTTC	CASSQVSTPGQTF
TRBD1	TRBV15	TRBJ2-2	TGTGCCACCAGCAGATACCCCCCCGGGACAGGGGGAACCGGGGAGCTGTTTTTT	CATSRYPPGTGGTGELFF
-	TRBV10-2	TRBJ2-2	TGCGCCAGCCGGGCGGGCACCGGGGAGCTGTTTTTT	CASRAGTGELFF
-	TRBV28	TRBJ2-3	TGTGCCAGCAGTTTCGCGAACTCAGATACGCAGTATTTT	CASSFANSDTQYF
TRBD2	TRBV25-1	TRBJ2-1	TGTGCCTCCTCGGGAGGGGGAGACGTGAATGAGCAGTTCTTC	CASSGGGDVNEQFF
-	TRBV4-3	TRBJ2-3	TGCGCCAGCAGCCAAGAATTTCGGGTCCTGGGCACAGATACGCAGTATTTT	CASSQEFRVLGTDTQYF
-	TRBV19	TRBJ2-7	TGTGCCAGTAGTATTCAGGGGCAGGCCGGCTCCTACGAGCAGTACTTC	CASSIQGQAGSYEQYF
-	TRBV6-5	TRBJ2-3	TGTGCCAGCAGTTACTCAGTCAGCGCCAACACAGATACGCAGTATTTT	CASSYSVSANTDTQYF
-	TRBV4-1	TRBJ1-5	TGCGCCAGCAGCCAAGTGGGCCCGGGGCAGCCCCAGCATTTT	CASSQVGPGQPQHF
-	TRBV30	TRBJ2-2	TGTGCCTGGAGCATATCCTCCAGGGAAACCGGGGAGCTGTTTTTT	CAWSISSRETGELFF
TRBD1	TRBV30	TRBJ1-4	TGTGCCTGGGCCCAGACAGGGACTAATGAAAAACTGTTTTTT	CAWAQTGTNEKLFF
-	TRBV9	TRBJ1-6	TGTGCCAGCAGCGTAGGGGGCCTCCTTAATTCACCCCTCCACTTT	CASSVGGLLNSPLHF
TRBD2	TRBV6-1	TRBJ2-7	TGTGCCAGCAGTGCACCAGCGGGAGCGGCCTACGAGCAGTACTTC	CASSAPAGAAYEQYF
TRBD2	TRBV6-6	TRBJ2-7	TGTGCCAGCACCTACGGGCTAGCGGCCTACGAGCAGTACTTC	CASTYGLAAYEQYF
-	TRBV4-3	TRBJ2-1	TGCGCCAGCAGCGTATCAGGGTTAATCAATGAGCAGTTCTTC	CASSVSGLINEQFF
TRBD2	TRBV18	TRBJ2-7	TGTGCCAGCTCACCCGGGGTAATAGCGGGGCTTAGCGCCTACGAGCAGTACTTC	CASSPGVIAGLSAYEQYF
-	TRBV30	TRBJ1-1	TGTGCCTGGAGTGTAGTCGCGGGCCGCATGAACACTGAAGCTTTCTTT	CAWSVVAGRMNTEAFF
TRBD1	TRBV29-1	TRBJ1-2	TGCAGCGCGGGACAGGGGGGCTCTAACTATGGCTACACCTTC	CSAGQGGSNYGYTF
TRBD1	TRBV28	TRBJ1-1	TGTGCCAGCAGTTGGAACAGGGGGACAGAAGCTTTCTTT	CASSWNRGTEAFF
TRBD1	TRBV6-5	TRBJ1-1	TGTGCCAGCACTCAGGGACAGGGAGTCACTGAAGCTTTCTTT	CASTQGQGVTEAFF
TRBD1	TRBV30	TRBJ1-5	TGTGCCTGGAGTGCCAGCCACGGGACAGGGCATCAGCCCCAGCATTTT	CAWSASHGTGHQPQHF
TRBD2	TRBV4-2	TRBJ2-7	TGTGCCAGCAGCCAAGAGCACGACGGGGGGGGCTCCTACGAGCAGTACTTC	CASSQEHDGGGSYEQYF
-	TRBV4-1	TRBJ2-2	TGCGCCAGCAGCCCCCAGGGGACCGGGGAGCTGTTTTTT	CASSPQGTGELFF
TRBD1	TRBV6-6	TRBJ1-4	TGTGCCAGCAGTTACTCCGACAGGGGTCTGGGTGAAAAACTGTTTTTT	CASSYSDRGLGEKLFF